This T cell receptor (beta chain) was sequenced for a study of blood T cells in healthy people across ages. Study results and caveats: From one million sequenced T cells, diversity estimates were lower bounds.

Together with a sample-barcoded 5' primer, a J-beta primer mix was included in a second PCR lasting about 7 to 12 cycles. TCRdb processed the 5' RACE reads anew with MiXCR; each CDR3 protein has one entry. The sample consists of about 640,000 distinct CDR3 sequences, 58% of them appearing once. This clonotype was observed once. The antigen is unknown. There are 14 residues in the CDR3. Germline CDR1 LGHDT, CDR2 YNNKEL (reference sequence). Germline trimming cut 3 bases from V and 8 bases from J; bases unmatched to any gene: 7. The sequenced material came from blood. The chain recombines TRBV3-1 with TRBJ2-5, with 9 nucleotides matching TRBD2. This clonotype was obtained from a man in his fifties or sixties in good health. DNA for the CDR3: TGTGCCAGCAGCCATGGGGCGGGGGGGACTACCCAGTACTTC. It yields the protein CASSHGAGGTTQYF.